The T cell receptor (beta chain) described here comes from a study of radiotherapy plus CTLA-4 blockade in lung cancer. This clone appeared once. This table comes from immunoSEQ multiplex PCR, and its TCRdb copy is limited to in-frame clones, with some not included. Of about 78,000 clones listed, around 88% are singletons. The CDR3 covers 15 residues. Germline CDR1 reads MDHEN; CDR2 reads SYDVKM. Trimming cost V 6 bases and J 5 bases; bases outside gene matches: 9. The V and J genes are TRBV28 and TRBJ2-5; 10 bases line up with TRBD1. The TCR originated in a human donor with non-small cell lung cancer who had a partial response to radiotherapy plus ipilimumab. This sample comprised peripheral blood, obtained from a patient treated with radiotherapy plus ipilimumab. The CDR3 protein is CASRGQGLGGETQYF. The DNA for the CDR3 is TGTGCCAGCAGGGGACAGGGGTTGGGCGGGGAGACCCAGTACTTC.